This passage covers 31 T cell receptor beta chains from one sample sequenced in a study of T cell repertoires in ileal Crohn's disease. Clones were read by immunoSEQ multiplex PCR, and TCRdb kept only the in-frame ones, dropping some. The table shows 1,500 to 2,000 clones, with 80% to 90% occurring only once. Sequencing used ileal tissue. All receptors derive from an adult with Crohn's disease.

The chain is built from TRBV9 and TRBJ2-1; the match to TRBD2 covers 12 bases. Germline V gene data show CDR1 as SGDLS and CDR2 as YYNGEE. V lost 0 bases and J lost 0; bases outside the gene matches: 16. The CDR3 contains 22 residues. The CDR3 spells CASSVAPLLAGGWGSSYNEQFF. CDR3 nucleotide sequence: TGTGCCAGCAGCGTAGCGCCGCTACTAGCGGGGGGCTGGGGGAGCTCCTACAATGAGCAGTTCTTC.

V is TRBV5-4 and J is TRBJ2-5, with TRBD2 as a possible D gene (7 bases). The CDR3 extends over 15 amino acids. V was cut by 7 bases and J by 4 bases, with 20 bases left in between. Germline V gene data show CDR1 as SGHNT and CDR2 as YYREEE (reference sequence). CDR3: CASGLGGGLGETQYF. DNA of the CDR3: TGTGCCAGCGGACTAGGGGGGGGTTTAGGAGAGACCCAGTACTTC. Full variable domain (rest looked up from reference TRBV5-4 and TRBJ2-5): ETGVTQSPTHLIKTRGQQVTLRCSSQSGHNTVSWYQQALGQGPQFIFQYYREEENGRGNFPPRFSGLQFPNYSSELNVNALELDDSALYLCASGLGGGLGETQYFGPGTRLLVL.

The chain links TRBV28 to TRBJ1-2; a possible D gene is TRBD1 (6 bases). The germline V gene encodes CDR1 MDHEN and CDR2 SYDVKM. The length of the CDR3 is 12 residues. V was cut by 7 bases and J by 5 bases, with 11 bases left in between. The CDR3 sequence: CASTGTSYGYTF. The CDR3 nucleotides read TGTGCCAGCACCGGGACATCATATGGCTACACCTTC.

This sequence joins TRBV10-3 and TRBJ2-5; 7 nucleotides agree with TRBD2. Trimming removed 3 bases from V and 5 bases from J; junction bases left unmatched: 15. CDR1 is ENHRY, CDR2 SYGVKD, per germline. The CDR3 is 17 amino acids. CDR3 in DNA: TGTGCCATCAGTGACCCGCCCGGCCGGGGGGTGTGGGAGACCCAGTACTTC. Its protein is CAISDPPGRGVWETQYF.

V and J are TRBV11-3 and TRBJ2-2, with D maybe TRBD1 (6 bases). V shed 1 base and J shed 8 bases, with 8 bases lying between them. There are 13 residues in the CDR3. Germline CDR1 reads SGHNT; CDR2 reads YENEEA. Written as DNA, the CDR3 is TGTGCCAGCAGCTTAGCCGGGACAGGGGAGCTGTTTTTT. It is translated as CASSLAGTGELFF.

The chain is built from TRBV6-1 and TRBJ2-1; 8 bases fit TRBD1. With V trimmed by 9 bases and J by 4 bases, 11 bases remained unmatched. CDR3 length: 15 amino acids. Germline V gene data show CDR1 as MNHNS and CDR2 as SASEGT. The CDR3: CASSRTGTGYNEQFF. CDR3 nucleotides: TGTGCCAGTTCCCGGACAGGGACGGGATACAATGAGCAGTTCTTC.

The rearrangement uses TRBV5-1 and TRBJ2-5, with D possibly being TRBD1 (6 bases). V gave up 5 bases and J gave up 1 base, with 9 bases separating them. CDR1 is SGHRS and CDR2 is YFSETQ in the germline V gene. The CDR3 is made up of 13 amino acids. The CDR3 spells CASRRGFQETQYF. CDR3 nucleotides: TGCGCCAGCAGGAGGGGGTTCCAAGAGACCCAGTACTTC.

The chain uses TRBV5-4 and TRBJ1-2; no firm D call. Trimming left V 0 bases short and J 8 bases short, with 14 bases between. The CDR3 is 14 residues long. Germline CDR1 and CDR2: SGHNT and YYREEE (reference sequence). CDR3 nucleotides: TGTGCCAGCAGCTTGGAATCGCGGGGTGAGGGCTACACCTTC. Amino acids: CASSLESRGEGYTF. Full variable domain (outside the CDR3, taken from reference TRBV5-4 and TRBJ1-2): ETGVTQSPTHLIKTRGQQVTLRCSSQSGHNTVSWYQQALGQGPQFIFQYYREEENGRGNFPPRFSGLQFPNYSSELNVNALELDDSALYLCASSLESRGEGYTFGSGTRLTVV.

The CDR3 DNA reads as TGTGCCAGCAGCCCGGGACTAGCGGGGGGGATGTCTAGCACAGATACGCAGTATTTT. This translates into CASSPGLAGGMSSTDTQYF. The chain is built from TRBV7-6 and TRBJ2-3, with 16 bases aligning to TRBD2. V shed 5 bases and J 0 bases; nucleotides not matched to a gene: 8. Per germline, CDR1 SGHVS and CDR2 FNYEAQ. CDR3 length equals 19 residues.

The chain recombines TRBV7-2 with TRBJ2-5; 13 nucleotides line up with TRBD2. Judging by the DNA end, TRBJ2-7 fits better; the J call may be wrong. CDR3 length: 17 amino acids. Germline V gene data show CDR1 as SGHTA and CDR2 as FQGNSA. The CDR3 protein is CASSRSRTSGGAYEQYF. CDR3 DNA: TGTGCCAGCAGCAGATCCCGGACTAGCGGGGGTGCCTACGAGCAGTACTTC.

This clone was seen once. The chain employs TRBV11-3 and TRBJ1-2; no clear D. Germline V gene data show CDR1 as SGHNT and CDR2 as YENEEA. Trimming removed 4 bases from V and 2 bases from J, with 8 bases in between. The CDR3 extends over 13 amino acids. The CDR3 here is CASSSRENYGYTF. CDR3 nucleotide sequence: TGTGCCAGCAGCTCCCGGGAGAACTATGGCTACACCTTC.

The CDR3 loop reads CASSPTVGQGNTIYF. The CDR3, as DNA: TGTGCCAGCAGCCCTACCGTTGGACAGGGTAACACCATATATTTT. V usage is TRBV7-2 and J usage is TRBJ1-3, with 8 bases lining up with TRBD1. Germline loops: CDR1 SGHTA, CDR2 FQGNSA. Trimming took 5 bases from V and 7 from J; bases not matched to a gene: 10. CDR3 length: 15 residues.

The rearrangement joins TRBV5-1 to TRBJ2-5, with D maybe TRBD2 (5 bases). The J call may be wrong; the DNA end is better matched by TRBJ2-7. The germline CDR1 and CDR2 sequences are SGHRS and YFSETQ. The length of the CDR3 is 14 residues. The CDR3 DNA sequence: TGCGCCAGCAGCTTGGCCCCAGAGGGCTACGAGCAGTACTTC. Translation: CASSLAPEGYEQYF.

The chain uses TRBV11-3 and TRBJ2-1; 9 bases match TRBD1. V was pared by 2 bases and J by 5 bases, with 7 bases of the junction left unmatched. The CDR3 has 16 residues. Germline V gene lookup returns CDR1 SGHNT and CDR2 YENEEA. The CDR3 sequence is CASSLRSGTGNNEQFF. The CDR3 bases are TGTGCCAGCAGCTTAAGATCCGGGACAGGGAACAATGAGCAGTTCTTC.

The CDR3 loop reads CASSAGEQGQPQHF. CDR3 DNA sequence: TGTGCCAGCAGTGCTGGCGAACAGGGGCAGCCCCAGCATTTT. V and J are TRBV25-1 and TRBJ1-5; 7 bases map to TRBD1. This CDR3 has 14 amino acids. V trimming: 4 bases; J trimming: 7 bases; junction bases outside the gene matches: 7. The germline V gene has CDR1 MGHDK and CDR2 SYGVNS.

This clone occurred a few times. For the CDR3, the DNA is TGCGCCAGCACCCTTAGCCTGAACACTGAAGCTTTCTTT. Translating gives CASTLSLNTEAFF. The genes are TRBV10-1 and TRBJ1-1; D not certain. Looked up from germline, CDR1 is WNHNN and CDR2 is SYGVQD (reference sequence). The CDR3 length is 13 residues. Trimming removed 7 bases at V and 0 bases at J, with 9 bases between.

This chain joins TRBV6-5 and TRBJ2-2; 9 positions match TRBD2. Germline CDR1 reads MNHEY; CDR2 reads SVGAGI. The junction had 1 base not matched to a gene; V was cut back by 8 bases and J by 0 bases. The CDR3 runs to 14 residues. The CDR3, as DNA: TGTGCCAGCCGCGGGGGGGCGAACACCGGGGAGCTGTTTTTT. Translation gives CASRGGANTGELFF.

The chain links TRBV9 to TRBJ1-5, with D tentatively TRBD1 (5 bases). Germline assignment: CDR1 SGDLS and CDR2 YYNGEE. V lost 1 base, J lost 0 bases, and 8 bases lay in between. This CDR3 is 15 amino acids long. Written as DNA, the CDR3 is TGTGCCAGCAGCGTACTAGGGGATAGCAATCAGCCCCAGCATTTT. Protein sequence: CASSVLGDSNQPQHF.

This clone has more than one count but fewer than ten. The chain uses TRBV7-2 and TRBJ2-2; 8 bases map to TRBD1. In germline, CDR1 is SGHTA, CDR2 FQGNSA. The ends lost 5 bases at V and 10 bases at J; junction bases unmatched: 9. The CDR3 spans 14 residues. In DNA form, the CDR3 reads TGTGCCAGCAGCCCGCAAGGGACAGGTGCGGAGCTGTTTTTT. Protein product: CASSPQGTGAELFF.

The CDR3, as DNA: TGTGCCAGCAGTGAGGACAGGGGGCGGCGCACTGAAGCTTTCTTT. Its protein product is CASSEDRGRRTEAFF. The chain employs TRBV6-1 and TRBJ1-1; 11 nucleotides line up with TRBD1. This CDR3 has 15 residues. J gave up 4 bases and V 3 bases, and 4 bases lay outside the gene matches. Germline values: CDR1 MNHNS, CDR2 SASEGT.

The CDR3 region is CASSLQGEKLFF. In DNA form, the CDR3 reads TGTGCCAGCAGCTTACAGGGGGAAAAACTGTTTTTT. This chain uses TRBV7-2 with TRBJ1-4; TRBD1 is a possible D gene (6 bases). The CDR3 is 12 residues long. Looked up from germline, CDR1 is SGHTA and CDR2 is FQGNSA. V was pared by 2 bases and J by 8 bases, with 6 bases between.

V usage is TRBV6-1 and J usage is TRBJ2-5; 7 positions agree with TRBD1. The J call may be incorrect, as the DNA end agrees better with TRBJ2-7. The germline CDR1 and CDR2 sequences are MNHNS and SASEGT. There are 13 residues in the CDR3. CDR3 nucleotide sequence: TGTGCCAGCAGTCCGGGACAGAGTTACGAGCAGTACTTC. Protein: CASSPGQSYEQYF.

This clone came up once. The CDR3 nucleotides read TGTGCCAGCAGCCAAGGACTAGCGGGAGGGCCATCTGGGGCCAACGTCCTGACTTTC. Translated: CASSQGLAGGPSGANVLTF. The V and J genes are TRBV7-3 and TRBJ2-6, with 15 bases matching TRBD2. Germline V gene lookup returns CDR1 SGHTA and CDR2 FQGTGA. The CDR3 loop spans 19 amino acids. J gave up 1 base and V 5 bases, and 6 bases lay outside the gene matches.

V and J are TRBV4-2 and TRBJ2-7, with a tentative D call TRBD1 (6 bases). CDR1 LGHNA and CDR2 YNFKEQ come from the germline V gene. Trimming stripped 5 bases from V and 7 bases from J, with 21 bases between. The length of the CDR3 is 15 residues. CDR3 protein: CASSSRRGGPGEQYF. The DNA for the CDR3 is TGTGCCAGCAGCTCAAGAAGAGGGGGTCCGGGGGAGCAGTACTTC.

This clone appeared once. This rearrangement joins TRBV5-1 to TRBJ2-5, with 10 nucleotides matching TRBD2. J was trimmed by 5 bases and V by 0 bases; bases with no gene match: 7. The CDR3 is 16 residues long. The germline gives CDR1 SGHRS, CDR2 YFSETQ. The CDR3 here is CASSLGPSGGWETQYF. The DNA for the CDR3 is TGCGCCAGCAGCTTGGGACCTAGCGGGGGTTGGGAGACCCAGTACTTC.

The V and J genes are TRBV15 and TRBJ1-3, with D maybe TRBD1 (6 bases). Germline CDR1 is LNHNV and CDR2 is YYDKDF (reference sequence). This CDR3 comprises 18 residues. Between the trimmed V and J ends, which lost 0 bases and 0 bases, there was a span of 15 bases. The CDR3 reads CATSRDLPDRRSGNTIYF. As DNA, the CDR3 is TGTGCCACCAGCAGAGATCTGCCCGACAGGCGCTCTGGAAACACCATATATTTT.

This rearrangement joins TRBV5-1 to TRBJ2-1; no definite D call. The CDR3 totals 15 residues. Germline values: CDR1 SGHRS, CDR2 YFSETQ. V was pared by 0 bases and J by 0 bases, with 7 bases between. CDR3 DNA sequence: TGCGCCAGCAGCTTGGACTTCGGCTCCTACAATGAGCAGTTCTTC. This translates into CASSLDFGSYNEQFF.

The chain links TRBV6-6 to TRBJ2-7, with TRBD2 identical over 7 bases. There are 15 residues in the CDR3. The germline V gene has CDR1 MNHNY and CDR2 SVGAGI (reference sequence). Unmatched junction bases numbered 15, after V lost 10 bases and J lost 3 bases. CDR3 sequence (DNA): TGTGCCACCGGCGTTGGGGGGGGTCATCACTACGAGCAGTACTTC. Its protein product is CATGVGGGHHYEQYF.

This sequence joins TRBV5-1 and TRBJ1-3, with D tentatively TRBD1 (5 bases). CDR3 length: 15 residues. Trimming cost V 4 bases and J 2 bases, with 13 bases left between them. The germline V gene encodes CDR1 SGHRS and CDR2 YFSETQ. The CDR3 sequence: CASSPGSGAGNTIYF. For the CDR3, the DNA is TGCGCCAGCAGCCCAGGGTCGGGAGCTGGAAACACCATATATTTT.

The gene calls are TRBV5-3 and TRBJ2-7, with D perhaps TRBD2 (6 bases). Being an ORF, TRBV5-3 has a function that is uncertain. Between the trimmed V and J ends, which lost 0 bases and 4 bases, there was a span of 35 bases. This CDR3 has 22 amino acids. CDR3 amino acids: CARSLVKDLHPRRVLSEYEQYF. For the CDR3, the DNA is TGTGCCAGAAGCTTGGTAAAAGATTTACACCCGAGGAGGGTCTTATCGGAATACGAGCAGTACTTC.

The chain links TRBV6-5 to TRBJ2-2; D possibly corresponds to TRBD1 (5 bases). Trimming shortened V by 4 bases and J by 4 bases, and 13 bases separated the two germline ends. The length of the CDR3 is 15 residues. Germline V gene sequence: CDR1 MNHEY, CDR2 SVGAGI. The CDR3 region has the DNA TGTGCCAGCAGTTTGTTGGGGCTGGGCACCGGGGAGCTGTTTTTT. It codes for CASSLLGLGTGELFF.